Listed below are T cell receptor beta chains from one sample, sequenced in a study of T cell repertoires in cytomegalovirus infection. One entry per CDR3 protein results from TCRdb running MiXCR on the reads. Here the sample spans some 200,000 distinct CDR3 sequences, roughly two fifths being singletons. For these TCRs, the target antigens are not known. The starting material was CD8+ T cells from cultured PBMCs, obtained from culture after CMV antigen stimulation. Every receptor here comes from a human donor in good health (CMV status not recorded). Some clones in this sample may be carry-over from other donors' samples. CDR3s include the opening cysteine and the closing phenylalanine or tryptophan. D genes are given only for firm matches. A row's size may be missing; if present it is once, few, many or a size class.

16	TRBV7-9	.	TRBJ2-2	.	TGTGCCAGCAGCCGCTGGACACGACGCAACACCGGGGAGCTGTTTTTT	CASSRWTRRNTGELFF
15	TRBV12-3/TRBV12-4	TRBD2	TRBJ2-1	.	TGTGCCAGCAGTCAAAGCGGGAGTCACTACAATGAGCAGTTCTTC	CASSQSGSHYNEQFF
14	TRBV4-2	.	TRBJ2-1	.	TGTGCCAGCAGCCAAGTGCCCGGCGGCTATGAGCAGTTCTTC	CASSQVPGGYEQFF
17	TRBV7-9	.	TRBJ2-3	few	TGTGCCAGCAGCTTTACTGGAGAGCATGGAGGCACAGATACGCAGTATTTT	CASSFTGEHGGTDTQYF
16	TRBV7-2	.	TRBJ2-3	many	TGTGCCAGCAGCTTAGTTGCAGGGAGATCCACAGATACGCAGTATTTT	CASSLVAGRSTDTQYF
13	TRBV7-4	.	TRBJ2-3	.	TGTGCCAGCAGCCCTAGTCTCGCAGATACGCAGTATTTT	CASSPSLADTQYF
15	TRBV27	TRBD1	TRBJ2-7	.	TGTGCCAGCAGTTGGGGACAGGGGGCAGGATACGAGCAGTACTTC	CASSWGQGAGYEQYF
16	TRBV7-2	.	TRBJ1-1	many	TGTGCCAGCAGCCCCCTGACAGAGGGAATTAACACTGAAGCTTTCTTT	CASSPLTEGINTEAFF
16	TRBV6-1	TRBD1	TRBJ2-6	.	TGTGCCAGCAGGGGACAGGCCCCCTCTGGGGCCAACGTCCTGACTTTC	CASRGQAPSGANVLTF
14	TRBV5-5	TRBD1	TRBJ2-7	few	TGTGCCAGCAGCTTGGAGCAGGGGGCACGCGAGCAGTACTTC	CASSLEQGAREQYF
13	TRBV11-2	.	TRBJ2-1	.	TGTGCCAGCGGGACTGGACGGTACAATGAGCAGTTCTTC	CASGTGRYNEQFF
18	TRBV7-8	TRBD1	TRBJ2-2	.	TGTGCCAGCAGCTCACCCCCGGGACAGGGGGCCTTGGACGGGGAGCTGTTTTTT	CASSSPPGQGALDGELFF
16	TRBV12-5	TRBD1	TRBJ2-2	.	TGTGCTAGTGGTTTGGCTACCGGGACAGTCACCGGGGAGCTGTTTTTT	CASGLATGTVTGELFF
18	TRBV7-9	.	TRBJ2-7	.	TGTGCCAGCAGCTTAGCCTTAAGTCCGTCCGGCGGTATGAGCGAGCAGTACTTC	CASSLALSPSGGMSEQYF
16	TRBV7-9	TRBD2	TRBJ2-1	.	TGTGCCAGCAGCCCGAGACTAGCGGGGGCCTACAATGAGCAGTTCTTC	CASSPRLAGAYNEQFF
14	TRBV20-1	.	TRBJ2-7	.	TGCAGTGCTAAGGGGACGGCGCGAGACTACGAGCAGTACTTC	CSAKGTARDYEQYF
15	TRBV4-1	.	TRBJ2-1	few	TGCGCCAGCAGCCAATGGACGAGGATCAGGGGCGAGCAGTTCTTC	CASSQWTRIRGEQFF
15	TRBV12-3/TRBV12-4	.	TRBJ1-5	.	TGTGCCAGCAGTTTATGGTTGTCGAGAAGTCAGCCCCAGCATTTT	CASSLWLSRSQPQHF
18	TRBV7-2	TRBD1	TRBJ2-3	few	TGTGCCAGCAGCTTAGGCCCGGGACAGGGGGCGCAGGGGGATACGCAGTATTTT	CASSLGPGQGAQGDTQYF
15	TRBV28	TRBD1	TRBJ2-7	.	TGTGCCAGCAGATCGGACAGGCATGATCCCTACGAGCAGTACTTC	CASRSDRHDPYEQYF
18	TRBV2	.	TRBJ2-7	few	TGTGCCAGCAGTGAAGCGCTTCGGGCAGCCTCTCATTCTTACGAGCAGTACTTC	CASSEALRAASHSYEQYF
14	TRBV7-2	.	TRBJ2-7	many	TGTGCCAGCAGCTTATTTAGCGGAACCTACGAGCAGTACTTC	CASSLFSGTYEQYF
14	TRBV7-9	.	TRBJ2-7	.	TGTGCCAGCAGCTCCTTCCAGGGCTCCTACGAGCAGTACTTC	CASSSFQGSYEQYF
14	TRBV7-3	.	TRBJ2-5	many	TGTGCCAGCAGCTTCAAGGGTTTGGGAGAGACCCAGTACTTC	CASSFKGLGETQYF
13	TRBV5-4	.	TRBJ2-5	once	TGTGCCAGCAGCCCACCGGGGGTAGAGACCCAGTACTTC	CASSPPGVETQYF
13	TRBV7-9	.	TRBJ2-1	few	TGTGCCAGCGCCGGCGGCTCCTACAATGAGCAGTTCTTC	CASAGGSYNEQFF
16	TRBV7-8	.	TRBJ2-1	many	TGTGCCAGCAGCTCCGCCGACAGGTTTCGTGACAATGAGCAGTTCTTC	CASSSADRFRDNEQFF
15	TRBV11-2	.	TRBJ2-5	few	TGTGCCAGCAGCTTAGCACCACAGGAGCAAGAGACCCAGTACTTC	CASSLAPQEQETQYF
17	TRBV28	TRBD1	TRBJ2-3	few	TGTGCCAGCAGTTTCCCGGAAGGACAGGGGGCTGCAGATACGCAGTATTTT	CASSFPEGQGAADTQYF
14	TRBV28	TRBD1	TRBJ1-1	.	TGTGCCAGCAGCGCCGGACAGGGTAACACTGAAGCTTTCTTT	CASSAGQGNTEAFF
17	TRBV10-3	.	TRBJ1-6	few	TGTGCCATCAGTGAAGGGCCAGGGAGCTCCTATAATTCACCCCTCCACTTT	CAISEGPGSSYNSPLHF
13	TRBV3-1	.	TRBJ1-1	.	TGTGCCAGCAGCCTGAGTATGGGTACTGAAGCTTTCTTT	CASSLSMGTEAFF
14	TRBV6-5	TRBD2	TRBJ2-1	.	TGTGCCAGCAGTAGCGGGAACGACTACAATGAGCAGTCCTTC	CASSSGNDYNEQSF
14	TRBV11-1	.	TRBJ2-5	few	TGTGCCAGCACCTTCTGGGCTGATCAAGAGACCCAGTACTTC	CASTFWADQETQYF
18	TRBV7-8	TRBD2	TRBJ2-3	many	TGTGCCAGCAGCTTAGGCCTGGCGGGAGGGCTGAGCACAGATACGCAGTATTTT	CASSLGLAGGLSTDTQYF
14	TRBV15	.	TRBJ1-5	.	TGTGCCACCAGCAGAGTTGGGGGCGATCAGCCCCAGCATTTT	CATSRVGGDQPQHF
15	TRBV7-3	.	TRBJ2-3	few	TGTGCCAGCAGCTTAATAAGCCAGGGAGCCGATACGCAGTATTTT	CASSLISQGADTQYF
12	TRBV27	.	TRBJ2-1	.	TGTGCCAGTTTAACGGAAACGAATGAGCAGTTCTTC	CASLTETNEQFF
15	TRBV28	.	TRBJ2-3	once	TGTGCCAGCAGTTTTGATCGGGAACGCACAGATACGCAGTATTTT	CASSFDRERTDTQYF
16	TRBV4-1	TRBD1	TRBJ2-2	few	TGCGCCAGCAGCCACCCCGGGACAGGGGGTTCCGGGGAGCTGTTTTTT	CASSHPGTGGSGELFF
16	TRBV10-3	TRBD1	TRBJ1-1	.	TGTGCCATCAGTGCAGACAGGGGGATTGGGAACACTGAAGCTTTCTTT	CAISADRGIGNTEAFF
13	TRBV20-1	.	TRBJ2-7	once	TGCAGTGCTGAGGACCGAGCCTCCTACGAGCAGTACTTC	CSAEDRASYEQYF
17	TRBV7-2	.	TRBJ1-1	many	TGTGCCAGCAGCACTCCCGAGGGGGACGCGACGTACACTGAAGCTTTCTTT	CASSTPEGDATYTEAFF
13	TRBV11-2	.	TRBJ2-1	.	TGTGCCAGCAGCTTAGGGACCGCCAATGAGCAGTTCTTC	CASSLGTANEQFF
16	TRBV2	.	TRBJ1-5	.	TGTGCCAGCAGTGAAGCCTGGACCGATAGCAATCAGCCCCAGCATTTT	CASSEAWTDSNQPQHF
13	TRBV7-9	.	TRBJ2-7	.	TGTGCCAGAAGCCCCAGAGTAAGCTACGAGCAGTACTTC	CARSPRVSYEQYF
17	TRBV4-1	TRBD2	TRBJ2-5	.	TGTGCCAGCAGCCCGCGAACCATCGGACTAGACCAAGAGACCCAGTACTTC	CASSPRTIGLDQETQYF
13	TRBV12-5	.	TRBJ2-7	.	TGTGCTAGTCGGCCACCGGCGGGTAACGAGCAGTACTTC	CASRPPAGNEQYF
15	TRBV20-1	TRBD2	TRBJ2-7	.	TGCAGTGCTAGCGGGGGACTAGCGGGGCCGTACGAGCAGTACTTC	CSASGGLAGPYEQYF
12	TRBV7-8	.	TRBJ1-1	few	TGTGCCAGCAGCCAAGATAACACTGAAGCTTTCTTT	CASSQDNTEAFF
14	TRBV7-9	.	TRBJ1-3	.	TGTGCCAGCAGCTACCCGGAACAGCCCAACACCATATATTTT	CASSYPEQPNTIYF
16	TRBV4-1	TRBD1	TRBJ1-2	.	TGCGCCAGCAGCCAAGATATGAGACAGGGGGACTATGGCTACACCTTC	CASSQDMRQGDYGYTF
14	TRBV7-1	TRBD1	TRBJ1-1	.	TGTGCCAGCAGCTCCCGGGACAGGAACACTGAAGCTTTCTTT	CASSSRDRNTEAFF
14	TRBV5-3	.	TRBJ1-2	.	TGTGCCAGAAGCCCCGGCAGGAGAAACTATGGCTACACCTTC	CARSPGRRNYGYTF